One and the same sample provided the 24 T cell receptor beta chains below, sequenced in a study of blood T cells in healthy people across ages. Alongside a J-beta primer mix, a sample-barcoded 5' primer served in a second PCR lasting about 7 to 12 cycles. MiXCR, applied by TCRdb to the 5' RACE reads, yields one record per CDR3 protein. The sample carries 700,000 to 950,000 distinct CDR3 sequences, roughly two fifths recorded once. The sequencing input was blood. The source of these receptors is a woman aged 60-70 years in good health.

The chain links TRBV6-1 to TRBJ2-5; a possible D gene is TRBD2 (6 bases). The CDR3 spans 14 residues. The germline V gene has CDR1 MNHNS and CDR2 SASEGT. The V end lost 2 bases, the J end lost 2 bases, and 9 bases lay between the germline ends. This chain's CDR3 is CASSESGRQETQYF. The CDR3 bases are TGTGCCAGCAGTGAAAGTGGGAGGCAAGAGACCCAGTACTTC.

The V and J genes are TRBV5-5 and TRBJ2-3; no definite D call. The CDR3 totals 13 residues. The V and J ends lost 4 bases and 2 bases respectively, with 8 bases between them. Germline V gene data show CDR1 as SGHKS and CDR2 as YYEKEE (reference sequence). This chain's CDR3 is CASSVTDTDTQYF. DNA of the CDR3: TGTGCCAGCAGCGTCACCGACACAGATACGCAGTATTTT.

This clonotype was seen more than once but under ten times. The V call is TRBV6-5, the J call TRBJ2-5; TRBD1 matches 10 bases. J was trimmed by 5 bases and V by 2 bases; bases with no gene match: 8. This CDR3 is 16 amino acids long. CDR1 and CDR2 (germline): MNHEY, SVGAGI. DNA of the CDR3: TGTGCCAGCAGTTACGCGCCGACAGGGGGCGCGGAGACCCAGTACTTC. Protein: CASSYAPTGGAETQYF.

Details on this clonotype: The germline gene is not matched at one end of the junction; a read error may be the cause. The chain employs TRBV20-1 and TRBJ2-1; 7 nucleotides match TRBD1. The CDR3 is made up of 14 amino acids. CDR1 DFQATT and CDR2 SNEGSKA come from the germline V gene (reference sequence). CDR3 sequence (DNA): TGCAGTGGTAGACAGGGAAGCTCCTACAATGAGCAGTTCTTC. It codes for CSGRQGSSYNEQFF.

This clonotype has ten or more counts. The CDR3 DNA sequence: TGTGCCAGCAGTGATTACAGGGGAATTGGCGAGCAGTACTTC. It encodes CASSDYRGIGEQYF. This sequence joins TRBV2 and TRBJ2-7, with TRBD1 matching 7 bases. The CDR3 has 14 residues. CDR1 and CDR2 (germline): SNHLY, FYNNEI. The trim removed 3 bases at V and 6 bases at J, leaving 8 bases unmatched.

In this sample, this clonotype turned up many times. The chain employs TRBV12-3 or TRBV12-4 and TRBJ2-5; D possibly uses TRBD1 or TRBD2 (5 bases each). The J call is in doubt because the DNA end fits TRBJ2-7 better. This CDR3 spans 12 amino acids. CDR3 coding DNA: TGTGCCAGCAGTTTGGGGGAGTACGAGCAGTACTTC. It is translated as CASSLGEYEQYF.

V gene TRBV6-1 combines with J gene TRBJ1-2; unclear D gene. The CDR3 is 14 amino acids. CDR1 and CDR2 (germline): MNHNS, SASEGT. V gave up 1 base and J gave up 4 bases, with 10 bases separating them. CDR3 amino acids: CASSEVEALYGYTF. Here the CDR3 DNA reads TGTGCCAGCAGTGAAGTTGAAGCTCTCTATGGCTACACCTTC.

This clonotype was seen more than once but under ten times. The V gene is TRBV12-3 or TRBV12-4, the J gene TRBJ1-2; D ambiguous. This CDR3 is built from 15 residues. Trimming took off 2 bases at V and 3 bases at J, with 13 bases between the two ends. The chain's CDR3 is CASSLTAGRDYGYTF. The CDR3 DNA sequence: TGTGCCAGCAGTTTAACGGCGGGTCGGGACTATGGCTACACCTTC.

This clonotype was detected only a few times. This chain joins TRBV20-1 and TRBJ2-3, with D perhaps matching TRBD2 (6 bases). The V and J ends lost 0 bases and 0 bases respectively, with 16 bases between them. CDR1 is DFQATT and CDR2 is SNEGSKA in the germline V gene (reference sequence). The CDR3 sequence is 17 residues long. For the CDR3, the DNA is TGCAGTGCTAGAGACCGGAGGCGGGGTGGTAGCACAGATACGCAGTATTTT. This encodes CSARDRRRGGSTDTQYF.

This clonotype was observed a handful of times. In DNA, the CDR3 is TGCGCCAGCAGCCAATTGGTGGATCCGAGCTCCTACGAGCAGTACTTC. It is translated as CASSQLVDPSSYEQYF. The chain employs TRBV4-1 and TRBJ2-7; D not resolved. This CDR3 contains 16 residues. Deletions cut 2 bases from V and 0 bases from J, with 14 bases between. The germline V gene has CDR1 MGHRA and CDR2 YSYEKL.

This clonotype was seen only once. CDR3 region: CASSDSPTDEAFF. The CDR3 nucleotides are TGTGCCAGCAGCGACAGTCCTACCGATGAAGCTTTCTTT. V and J are TRBV7-9 and TRBJ1-1; tentatively, D is TRBD1 (5 bases). CDR1 and CDR2 from the germline V gene are SEHNR and FQNEAQ (reference sequence). V lost 5 bases to trimming and J lost 7 bases, with 14 bases between them. The CDR3 loop spans 13 amino acids.

The gene calls are TRBV27 and TRBJ1-1, with TRBD1 identical over 7 bases. In germline, CDR1 is MNHEY, CDR2 SMNVEV (reference sequence). The junction had 8 bases not matched to a gene; V was cut back by 5 bases and J by 5 bases. The CDR3 has 14 amino acids. Here the CDR3 DNA reads TGTGCCAGCAGTCCCACACAGGGGCGGACTGAAGCTTTCTTT. Translated, it gives CASSPTQGRTEAFF.

The chain recombines TRBV11-2 with TRBJ2-7, with 7 bases that match TRBD1. Germline CDR1 SGHAT, CDR2 FQNNGV. V lost 5 bases, J lost 4 bases, and 8 bases stayed unmatched. The length of the CDR3 is 14 residues. This CDR3 is CASSLAGTEYEQYF. The CDR3 DNA sequence: TGTGCCAGCAGCCTGGCCGGGACAGAGTACGAGCAGTACTTC.

The rearrangement links TRBV7-9 to TRBJ2-1; weak D call: TRBD2 (6 bases). The CDR3 length is 15 residues. Germline CDR1 reads SEHNR; CDR2 reads FQNEAQ (reference sequence). V was trimmed by 1 base and J by 8 bases, leaving 15 bases between them. The CDR3 here is CASSLDGSSFYEQFF. DNA for the CDR3: TGTGCCAGCAGCTTAGACGGGAGCAGTTTTTATGAGCAGTTCTTC.

The chain links TRBV6-1 to TRBJ2-7, with D tentatively TRBD1 or TRBD2 (5 bases each). TRBJ2-5 matches the DNA end more closely, so the J call is doubtful. Germline CDR1 and CDR2: MNHNS and SASEGT. The CDR3 extends over 13 amino acids. The CDR3 region has the DNA TGTGCCACTTCGGGACCCCGCCAAGAGACCCAGTACTTC. Encoded protein: CATSGPRQETQYF.

The chain has TRBV27 and TRBJ2-7; no reliable D call. The CDR3 runs 16 residues. Trimming cost V 0 bases and J 0 bases, with 12 bases left between them. Germline CDR1 reads MNHEY; CDR2 reads SMNVEV (reference sequence). In nucleotides, the CDR3 is TGTGCCAGCAGTTTATCGTTCGGACCAGTCTCCTACGAGCAGTACTTC. Amino acid sequence: CASSLSFGPVSYEQYF.

The rearrangement joins TRBV6-5 to TRBJ1-4, with TRBD1 matching over 10 bases. Germline V gene lookup returns CDR1 MNHEY and CDR2 SVGAGI. This CDR3 has 18 amino acids. J was trimmed by 10 bases and V by 0 bases; bases with no gene match: 14. CDR3 protein: CASSYSGGTGDVRGKLFF. CDR3 coding DNA: TGTGCCAGCAGTTACTCAGGCGGGACAGGGGACGTGCGAGGAAAACTGTTTTTT.

V gene TRBV7-2 combines with J gene TRBJ2-1; D is unresolved. CDR3 length: 12 residues. Germline V CDR1 and CDR2: SGHTA, FQGNSA. V lost 5 bases and J 5 bases, leaving 7 bases between the germline ends. The CDR3 reads CASSPLHNEQFF. For the CDR3, the DNA is TGTGCCAGCAGCCCCCTCCACAATGAGCAGTTCTTC.

This clonotype was seen more than once but under ten times. The V gene is TRBV10-3, the J gene TRBJ2-3; 9 positions agree with TRBD2. The CDR3 loop spans 14 amino acids. Germline V gene lookup returns CDR1 ENHRY and CDR2 SYGVKD. V shed 6 bases, J shed 2 bases, and the junction held 3 bases outside the gene matches. The CDR3 DNA sequence: TGTGCCATCAGGGAGCGGGGGGACACAGATACGCAGTATTTT. This sequence encodes CAIRERGDTDTQYF.

The J gene is TRBJ2-1, the V gene TRBV7-6; the D is unclear. This CDR3 has 15 residues. V gave up 5 bases and J gave up 2 bases, with 13 bases separating them. Germline loops: CDR1 SGHVS, CDR2 FNYEAQ. In DNA, the CDR3 is TGTGCCAGCAGCCATGGGCGTTCGACCTACAATGAGCAGTTCTTC. Residues: CASSHGRSTYNEQFF.

This chain connects TRBV11-1 to TRBJ2-6; possible D gene TRBD1, 7 bases. The CDR3 length is 17 residues. Germline V CDR1 and CDR2: SGHAT, FQDESV (reference sequence). Trimming cost V 1 base and J 4 bases, with 14 bases left between them. The CDR3 here is CASSLEGGGNGANVLTF. CDR3 nucleotides: TGTGCCAGCAGCTTAGAAGGAGGGGGCAACGGGGCCAACGTCCTGACTTTC.

The rearrangement links TRBV7-2 to TRBJ2-7; D not resolved. The V and J ends lost 5 bases and 4 bases respectively, with 6 bases between them. Germline CDR1 reads SGHTA; CDR2 reads FQGNSA. The CDR3 is 11 residues long. The CDR3 DNA reads as TGTGCCAGCAGCATGCGGTACGAGCAGTACTTC. This sequence encodes CASSMRYEQYF.

A few counts support this clonotype. V is TRBV2 and J is TRBJ2-3, with 13 bases matching TRBD2. V lost 7 bases to trimming and J lost 3 bases; unmatched junction nucleotides: 4. This CDR3 contains 15 residues. Germline V gives CDR1 SNHLY, CDR2 FYNNEI. The CDR3 DNA reads TGTGCCAGCACTCGACTAGCGGGGGGAACAGATACGCAGTATTTT. Protein sequence: CASTRLAGGTDTQYF.

Many counts were recorded for this clonotype. The chain joins TRBV7-2 to TRBJ1-5, with 8 positions matching TRBD1. The CDR3 is 16 residues long. V trimming: 4 bases; J trimming: 6 bases; junction bases outside the gene matches: 11. Germline V gene data show CDR1 as SGHTA and CDR2 as FQGNSA. The CDR3 sequence is CASSYGGDRRSQPQHF. For the CDR3, the DNA is TGTGCCAGCAGCTACGGGGGGGACAGGAGGTCTCAGCCCCAGCATTTT.